The TCR beta chain described here comes from a study of metastatic and nonmetastatic thyroid tumors. Study details: Repertoires from blood and tumor or nodule tissue of malignant and benign thyroid patients were compared.

No patient had received any treatment before thyroid surgery. This clone was picked up many times. Its antigen is as yet unknown. Germline V gene lookup returns CDR1 MDHEN and CDR2 SYDVKM. V lost 7 bases to trimming and J lost 2 bases, with 21 bases between them. The CDR3 totals 17 residues. As handled by the study authors: To classify distant metastasis in papillary thyroid cancer, a model was built from CDR3 differences across clinicopathological groups. TCRdb re-analyzed the PCR reads through MiXCR. TCRdb, not the authors, supplied the V and J calls. The sample contains roughly 22,000 clones, roughly 13% of which appear only once. The study's findings and limits: According to reports, the diversity of TCR beta was significantly higher in malignant thyroid tumors than in benign nodules, and this held in both blood and tumor samples.

The source material was blood. The receptor comes from a female donor with papillary thyroid cancer or a benign thyroid nodule (not recorded which). Some clones in this sample may be carry-over from other donors' samples. The chain carries TRBV28 and TRBJ2-1; TRBD2 might be the D (6 bases). CDR3 amino acids: CASNMGGRERAYNEQFF. The CDR3 DNA sequence: TGTGCCAGCAATATGGGGGGACGGGAAAGAGCCTACAATGAGCAGTTCTTC.